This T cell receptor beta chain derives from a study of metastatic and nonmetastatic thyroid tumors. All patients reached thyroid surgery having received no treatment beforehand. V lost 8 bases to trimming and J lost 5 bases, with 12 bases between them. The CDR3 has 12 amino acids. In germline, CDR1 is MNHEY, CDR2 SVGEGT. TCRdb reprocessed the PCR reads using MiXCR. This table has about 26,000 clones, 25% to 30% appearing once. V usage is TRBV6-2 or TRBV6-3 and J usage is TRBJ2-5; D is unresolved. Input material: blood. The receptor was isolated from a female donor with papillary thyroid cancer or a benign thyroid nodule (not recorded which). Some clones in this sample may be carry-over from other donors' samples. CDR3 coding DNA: TGTGCCAGCGGCTTGACCGGGGAGACCCAGTACTTC. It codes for CASGLTGETQYF.